This passage covers 9 T cell receptor beta chains from one sample sequenced in a study of blood T cells in healthy people across ages. For the second PCR, which ran for roughly 6 to 12 cycles, a sample-barcoded 5' primer and a J-beta primer mix were used. TCRdb processed the 5' RACE reads anew with MiXCR; each CDR3 protein has one entry. The repertoire holds roughly 1,300,000 distinct CDR3 sequences, with approximately 63% as singletons. Sequenced sample: blood. The origin of the receptors is a young man in good health.

The count of this clonotype is one. This chain joins TRBV18 and TRBJ1-1, with D perhaps TRBD1 (6 bases). The CDR3 runs to 16 residues. V gave up 0 bases and J gave up 5 bases, with 16 bases separating them. CDR1 is KGHSH and CDR2 is LQKENI in the germline V gene. CDR3 loop: CASSPPWGALVTEAFF. The CDR3 nucleotides read TGTGCCAGCTCACCACCATGGGGGGCGCTTGTTACTGAAGCTTTCTTT.

The rearrangement links TRBV3-1 to TRBJ2-1; 9 bases align to TRBD2. The CDR3 loop spans 17 amino acids. From germline, CDR1 is LGHDT and CDR2 YNNKEL (reference sequence). V gave up 0 bases and J gave up 5 bases; unmatched junction bases: 8. Here the CDR3 reads CASSQDDSASGDNEQFF. Written as DNA, the CDR3 is TGTGCCAGCAGCCAAGATGATTCGGCTAGCGGGGACAATGAGCAGTTCTTC.

The gene calls are TRBV29-1 and TRBJ1-1; no reliable D call. Germline V gives CDR1 SQVTM, CDR2 ANQGSEA. Trimming pared 3 bases from V and 4 bases from J, leaving 6 bases between. This CDR3 is 11 amino acids long. The CDR3 protein is CSVEAGTEAFF. The CDR3 region has the DNA TGCAGCGTTGAGGCAGGCACTGAAGCTTTCTTT.

This chain joins TRBV29-1 and TRBJ2-7; 7 bases line up with TRBD2. This CDR3 comprises 15 residues. Germline V gene data show CDR1 as SQVTM and CDR2 as ANQGSEA. V trimming: 4 bases; J trimming: 0 bases; junction bases outside the gene matches: 9. Here the CDR3 reads CSVALGGGSSYEQYF. As DNA, the CDR3 is TGCAGCGTTGCGCTGGGGGGGGGGAGCTCCTACGAGCAGTACTTC.

The rearrangement uses TRBV2 and TRBJ2-7, with 10 bases matching TRBD1. Looked up from germline, CDR1 is SNHLY and CDR2 is FYNNEI. V was pared by 11 bases and J by 2 bases, with 6 bases of the junction left unmatched. The CDR3 spans 13 residues. CDR3 sequence reads: CAARDRGTYEQYF. CDR3 sequence (DNA): TGTGCCGCGAGGGACAGGGGTACCTACGAGCAGTACTTC.

V usage is TRBV27 and J usage is TRBJ2-1, with 7 bases lining up with TRBD2. With 1 base clipped from V and 7 bases from J, the junction kept 13 bases outside the gene matches. This CDR3 comprises 17 residues. Germline CDR1 is MNHEY and CDR2 is SMNVEV (reference sequence). CDR3 sequence reads: CASSLFPFAGVRNEQFF. The CDR3 region has the DNA TGTGCCAGCAGTTTATTCCCCTTTGCGGGAGTGCGAAATGAGCAGTTCTTC.

The rearrangement uses TRBV7-2 and TRBJ1-2; D possibly corresponds to TRBD1 (6 bases). The V gene's germline CDR1 is SGHTA and CDR2 FQGNSA. Deletions cut 6 bases from V and 2 bases from J, with 31 bases between. CDR3 length: 20 residues. The CDR3 protein is CASRGVIRGPLGGLNYGYTF. DNA of the CDR3: TGTGCCAGCAGGGGGGTAATCAGGGGTCCCTTAGGCGGATTGAACTATGGCTACACCTTC.

As DNA, the CDR3 is TGCGCCAGCAGCCAAGATCGGAGGGCAGGGCAGGAATACGAGCAGTACTTC. This gives the protein CASSQDRRAGQEYEQYF. This chain uses TRBV4-1 with TRBJ2-7; D may be TRBD2 (6 bases). V was pared by 0 bases and J by 4 bases, with 19 bases between. Germline CDR1 and CDR2: MGHRA and YSYEKL. This CDR3 region has 17 residues.

Notes on this clonotype: Mismatch with germline at one junction end may stem from a read error. V gene TRBV12-5 combines with J gene TRBJ2-1, with D unresolved. The CDR3 contains 14 residues. Germline V gene sequence: CDR1 LGHNT, CDR2 FRNRAP. The CDR3 spells CASGPESSYNEQFF. The CDR3 bases are TGCGCTAGTGGCCCGGAGAGCTCCTACAATGAGCAGTTCTTC. Full variable domain (missing parts from reference TRBV12-5 and TRBJ2-1): DARVTQTPRHKVTEMGQEVTMRCQPILGHNTVFWYRQTMMQGLELLAYFRNRAPLDDSGMPKDRFSAEMPDATLATLKIQPSEPRDSAVYFCASGPESSYNEQFFGPGTRLTVL.